Shown below are 3 T cell receptor beta chains from a single sample sequenced in a study of blood T cells in healthy people across ages. Then a second PCR, running roughly 7 to 11 cycles, was carried out with a sample-barcoded 5' primer and a J-beta primer mix. TCRdb re-called the 5' RACE reads with MiXCR, one entry per CDR3 protein. The table lists hundreds of thousands of distinct CDR3 sequences, around 43% of them singletons. Source material: blood. These receptors were collected from a man aged 60 to 69 in good health.

The chain combines TRBV7-2 with TRBJ2-1; 8 bases fit TRBD1. Germline assignment: CDR1 SGHTA and CDR2 FQGNSA. The CDR3 consists of 19 residues. The trim removed 2 bases at V and 8 bases at J, leaving 20 bases unmatched. The CDR3 coding sequence is TGTGCCAGCAGCTTAATGGGGGTGGTTCGGACAGGGAGACAATATGAGCAGTTCTTC. Its protein product is CASSLMGVVRTGRQYEQFF.

V is TRBV5-4 and J is TRBJ2-1; D is perhaps TRBD2 (6 bases). The CDR3 has 14 amino acids. Trimming shortened V by 5 bases and J by 0 bases, and 9 bases separated the two germline ends. The germline CDR1 and CDR2 sequences are SGHNT and YYREEE (reference sequence). The CDR3 DNA reads TGTGCCAGCAGGCCCGGGAGCTCCTACAATGAGCAGTTCTTC. The encoded protein is CASRPGSSYNEQFF.

This chain joins TRBV7-2 and TRBJ2-1; TRBD2 aligns across 9 bases. There are 14 residues in the CDR3. Germline CDR1 reads SGHTA; CDR2 reads FQGNSA. V trimming: 4 bases; J trimming: 12 bases; junction bases outside the gene matches: 10. The chain's CDR3 is CASSSFIAGEGQFF. The CDR3 bases are TGTGCCAGCAGCTCCTTTATAGCGGGGGAGGGGCAGTTCTTC.